The sequence of this TCR beta chain was determined in a study of blood T cells in healthy people across ages. A few counts support this clonotype. Its antigen is as yet unknown. Healthy Caucasian individuals from Russia aged about 6 to 90 were enrolled as donors. Broader study findings: Total diversity from one million sequenced T cells was likely underestimated. Percentage of naive T cells showed a strong correlation with TCR beta diversity.

Using a J-beta primer mix together with a sample-barcoded 5' primer, a second PCR was run for about 6 to 12 cycles. Every cDNA molecule bore a tag from a template-switch adaptor containing 12 random nucleotides. TCRdb re-analysed the 5' RACE reads in MiXCR, keeping a single row per CDR3 protein. The sample lists 1.5 million to 2 million distinct CDR3 sequences, about 35% occurring once. The material sequenced was blood. This clonotype was sampled from a young woman in good health.

The chain's CDR3 is CSVERDSKNTEAFF. CDR3 coding DNA: TGCAGCGTTGAGAGGGACAGTAAGAACACTGAAGCTTTCTTT. The rearrangement links TRBV29-1 to TRBJ1-1, with 7 bases matching TRBD1. Germline-derived CDR1 and CDR2 are SQVTM and ANQGSEA. CDR3 length: 14 amino acids. The V gene end was trimmed by 3 bases and the J gene end by 1 base; junction bases not matched to a gene: 5.